These T cell receptor beta chains were read from a single sample in a study of cytomegalovirus exposure and HLA in healthy donors. TCRdb's table, derived via immunoSEQ multiplex PCR, lists solely in-frame clones and lacks some. The sample has 35,000 to 50,000 clones; about 70% are singletons. Sequencing was performed on PBMCs. These receptors were taken from a man between 40 and 49 years old in good health and CMV-seronegative. Each CDR3 is given with its conserved first and last residue. A D gene is named only where the DNA matches it firmly. Clone size, where shown, is once, few, many, or a class for clones that have expanded.

j_call: TRBJ2-3; clone_size: few; d_call: TRBD2; v_call: TRBV6-6; cdr3_aa: CASRGSGRGSPDTQYF; cdr3_nt: TGTGCCAGCAGGGGTTCAGGGCGGGGGTCCCCAGATACGCAGTATTTT
j_call: TRBJ2-3; clone_size: few; d_call: TRBD2; v_call: TRBV6-6; cdr3_aa: CASSSRTSGVTDTQYF; cdr3_nt: TGTGCCAGCAGTTCCCGGACTAGCGGGGTCACAGATACGCAGTATTTT
j_call: TRBJ1-5; clone_size: few; d_call: TRBD1; v_call: TRBV5-5; cdr3_aa: CASSLPGRDRAQHF; cdr3_nt: TGTGCCAGCAGCTTACCGGGACGGGACAGGGCCCAGCATTTT
j_call: TRBJ1-3; clone_size: .; d_call: .; v_call: TRBV29-1; cdr3_aa: CTVAESSGNTIYF; cdr3_nt: TGCACCGTTGCGGAGAGCTCTGGAAACACCATATATTTT
j_call: TRBJ1-2; clone_size: .; d_call: .; v_call: TRBV30; cdr3_aa: CAWMGPVYGYTF; cdr3_nt: TGTGCCTGGATGGGCCCGGTCTATGGCTACACCTTC
j_call: TRBJ2-1; clone_size: few; d_call: .; v_call: TRBV6-4; cdr3_aa: CASSESQGSYNEQFF; cdr3_nt: TGTGCCAGCAGTGAGAGTCAGGGATCCTACAATGAGCAGTTCTTC
j_call: TRBJ1-6; clone_size: .; d_call: .; v_call: TRBV27; cdr3_aa: CASSSQGFNSPLHF; cdr3_nt: TGTGCCAGCAGTTCGCAGGGGTTCAATTCACCCCTCCACTTT
j_call: TRBJ2-1; clone_size: few; d_call: .; v_call: TRBV7-9; cdr3_aa: CASSLHADYYNEQFF; cdr3_nt: TGTGCCAGCAGCTTACATGCGGACTACTACAATGAGCAGTTCTTC
j_call: TRBJ2-1; clone_size: .; d_call: TRBD1; v_call: TRBV4-1; cdr3_aa: CASSQEGTGAYNEQFF; cdr3_nt: TGCGCCAGCAGCCAAGAAGGGACAGGAGCGTACAATGAGCAGTTCTTC
j_call: TRBJ2-2; clone_size: once; d_call: TRBD1; v_call: TRBV5-4; cdr3_aa: CASSTLDRVGTGELFF; cdr3_nt: TGTGCCAGCAGCACCCTCGACAGGGTGGGCACCGGGGAGCTGTTTTTT
j_call: TRBJ2-5; clone_size: .; d_call: TRBD1; v_call: TRBV15; cdr3_aa: CATSPQTGYQETQYF; cdr3_nt: TGTGCCACCAGCCCTCAGACAGGGTACCAAGAGACCCAGTACTTC
j_call: TRBJ1-2; clone_size: .; d_call: .; v_call: TRBV28; cdr3_aa: CASSLRRGYGYTF; cdr3_nt: TGTGCCAGCAGTTTACGCCGGGGGTATGGCTACACCTTC
j_call: TRBJ1-4; clone_size: .; d_call: .; v_call: TRBV7-2; cdr3_aa: CASSLQVREKLFF; cdr3_nt: TGTGCCAGCAGCTTACAGGTTAGGGAAAAACTGTTTTTT
j_call: TRBJ1-2; clone_size: few; d_call: .; v_call: TRBV2; cdr3_aa: CASRPVDIYFYGYTF; cdr3_nt: TGTGCCAGCCGCCCTGTGGACATCTACTTCTATGGCTACACCTTC
j_call: TRBJ2-4; clone_size: few; d_call: .; v_call: TRBV6-4; cdr3_aa: CASSDSPCELAKNIQYF; cdr3_nt: TGTGCCAGCAGTGACTCCCCCTGCGAGCTAGCCAAAAACATTCAGTACTTC
j_call: TRBJ2-1; clone_size: medium-sized; d_call: TRBD2; v_call: TRBV4-1; cdr3_aa: CASSPLRGAGGRSSYNEQFF; cdr3_nt: TGCGCCAGCAGCCCCCTCCGGGGTGCGGGGGGCAGGAGCTCCTACAATGAGCAGTTCTTC
j_call: TRBJ1-5; clone_size: .; d_call: .; v_call: TRBV7-8; cdr3_aa: CASSLDGGPSQPQHF; cdr3_nt: TGTGCCAGCAGCTTAGACGGGGGGCCTAGTCAGCCCCAGCATTTT
j_call: TRBJ2-1; clone_size: few; d_call: .; v_call: TRBV11-1; cdr3_aa: CASTIVGDLGEQFF; cdr3_nt: TGTGCCAGCACCATAGTAGGGGACTTGGGCGAGCAGTTCTTC
j_call: TRBJ1-5; clone_size: .; d_call: .; v_call: TRBV6-1; cdr3_aa: CASRTGPYSNQPQHF; cdr3_nt: TGTGCCAGCAGGACAGGACCTTATAGCAATCAGCCCCAGCATTTT
j_call: TRBJ2-1; clone_size: .; d_call: TRBD1; v_call: TRBV7-2; cdr3_aa: CASSPAGQGYYNEQFF; cdr3_nt: TGTGCCAGCAGCCCCGCGGGACAGGGGTACTACAATGAGCAGTTCTTC
j_call: TRBJ1-5; clone_size: few; d_call: .; v_call: TRBV6-1; cdr3_aa: CASSVEISNQPQHF; cdr3_nt: TGTGCCAGCAGTGTGGAGATTAGCAATCAGCCCCAGCATTTT
j_call: TRBJ2-5; clone_size: .; d_call: .; v_call: TRBV19; cdr3_aa: CASSAGQSQTQYF; cdr3_nt: TGTGCCAGTAGCGCCGGACAGTCACAGACCCAGTACTTC
j_call: TRBJ2-7; clone_size: .; d_call: TRBD1; v_call: TRBV28; cdr3_aa: CASSGTGQPDF; cdr3_nt: TGTGCCAGCAGCGGGACAGGCCAGCCCGACTTC
j_call: TRBJ1-1; clone_size: .; d_call: .; v_call: TRBV20-1; cdr3_aa: CSGGVETEAFF; cdr3_nt: TGCAGTGGGGGGGTAGAAACTGAAGCTTTCTTT
j_call: TRBJ1-5; clone_size: .; d_call: .; v_call: TRBV27; cdr3_aa: CASTTGNQPQHF; cdr3_nt: TGTGCCAGCACTACAGGGAATCAGCCCCAGCATTTT
j_call: TRBJ1-5; clone_size: .; d_call: TRBD1; v_call: TRBV28; cdr3_aa: CASRGQVVGQPQHF; cdr3_nt: TGTGCCAGCAGGGGACAGGTCGTGGGTCAGCCCCAGCATTTT
j_call: TRBJ1-6; clone_size: few; d_call: TRBD1; v_call: TRBV28; cdr3_aa: CASSELRTGDSPLHF; cdr3_nt: TGTGCCAGCAGCGAACTTAGGACAGGGGATTCACCCCTCCACTTT
j_call: TRBJ2-7; clone_size: few; d_call: TRBD1; v_call: TRBV25-1; cdr3_aa: CASRPGGGSSEQYF; cdr3_nt: TGTGCCAGCAGACCAGGGGGCGGGTCCTCCGAGCAGTACTTC
j_call: TRBJ2-6; clone_size: few; d_call: .; v_call: TRBV5-4; cdr3_aa: CASSPGVFAGANVLTF; cdr3_nt: TGTGCCAGCAGCCCCGGGGTCTTCGCTGGGGCCAACGTCCTGACTTTC
j_call: TRBJ2-7; clone_size: .; d_call: TRBD1; v_call: TRBV2; cdr3_aa: CASQAGQGAYEQYF; cdr3_nt: TGTGCCAGCCAGGCGGGACAGGGGGCCTACGAGCAGTACTTC
j_call: TRBJ1-1; clone_size: .; d_call: TRBD1; v_call: TRBV4-1; cdr3_aa: CASSQPWGGQGQLEAFF; cdr3_nt: TGCGCCAGCAGCCAGCCCTGGGGGGGACAGGGCCAGCTGGAAGCTTTCTTT
j_call: TRBJ1-2; clone_size: .; d_call: TRBD1; v_call: TRBV7-9; cdr3_aa: CASSHQTGVDYGYTF; cdr3_nt: TGTGCCAGCAGCCACCAGACAGGGGTGGACTATGGCTACACCTTC
j_call: TRBJ1-2; clone_size: few; d_call: .; v_call: TRBV7-2; cdr3_aa: CASSKDTSMGYGYTF; cdr3_nt: TGTGCCAGCAGCAAGGACACCTCAATGGGCTATGGCTACACCTTC
j_call: TRBJ2-7; clone_size: .; d_call: TRBD2; v_call: TRBV6-5; cdr3_aa: CASSPGTSGTYEQYF; cdr3_nt: TGTGCCAGCAGTCCGGGGACTAGCGGGACCTACGAGCAGTACTTC
j_call: TRBJ1-5; clone_size: .; d_call: TRBD1; v_call: TRBV19; cdr3_aa: CASSIDNRGSQHF; cdr3_nt: TGTGCCAGTAGTATAGATAACAGGGGGTCCCAGCATTTT
j_call: TRBJ2-5; clone_size: .; d_call: .; v_call: TRBV28; cdr3_aa: CASTRDSRETQYF; cdr3_nt: TGTGCCAGCACCCGGGACTCACGGGAGACCCAGTACTTC
j_call: TRBJ2-7; clone_size: .; d_call: TRBD1; v_call: TRBV5-1; cdr3_aa: CASSLWDSSYEQYF; cdr3_nt: TGCGCCAGCAGCTTGTGGGACAGCTCCTACGAGCAGTACTTC
j_call: TRBJ2-7; clone_size: once; d_call: TRBD1; v_call: TRBV9; cdr3_aa: CASSVGQGSWEQYF; cdr3_nt: TGTGCCAGCAGCGTAGGACAGGGGTCCTGGGAGCAGTACTTC
j_call: TRBJ2-7; clone_size: .; d_call: TRBD1; v_call: TRBV6-1; cdr3_aa: CASKRTGGDSGEQYF; cdr3_nt: TGTGCCAGCAAGAGAACAGGGGGCGATTCCGGCGAGCAGTACTTC
j_call: TRBJ2-1; clone_size: .; d_call: .; v_call: TRBV30; cdr3_aa: CAWGEYNEQFF; cdr3_nt: TGTGCCTGGGGGGAGTACAATGAGCAGTTCTTC
j_call: TRBJ1-5; clone_size: .; d_call: TRBD1; v_call: TRBV4-1; cdr3_aa: CASSRRQGPDQPQHF; cdr3_nt: TGCGCCAGCAGCCGGCGACAGGGCCCTGATCAGCCCCAGCATTTT
j_call: TRBJ2-7; clone_size: .; d_call: TRBD1; v_call: TRBV2; cdr3_aa: CASSLRTGAAEQYF; cdr3_nt: TGTGCCAGCAGCCTCCGGACAGGGGCAGCCGAGCAGTACTTC
j_call: TRBJ1-6; clone_size: once; d_call: .; v_call: TRBV9; cdr3_aa: CASSPIGGAVGSPLHF; cdr3_nt: TGTGCCAGCAGCCCCATAGGAGGGGCGGTGGGGTCACCCCTCCACTTT
j_call: TRBJ2-7; clone_size: .; d_call: TRBD2; v_call: TRBV29-1; cdr3_aa: CSAYDGGANEQYF; cdr3_nt: TGCAGCGCCTACGACGGGGGGGCGAACGAGCAGTACTTC
j_call: TRBJ1-5; clone_size: .; d_call: .; v_call: TRBV27; cdr3_aa: CASTRGNQPQHF; cdr3_nt: TGTGCCAGCACGAGGGGCAATCAGCCCCAGCATTTT
j_call: TRBJ2-7; clone_size: .; d_call: TRBD2; v_call: TRBV6-5; cdr3_aa: CASSYSRGKAYEQYF; cdr3_nt: TGTGCCAGCAGTTACTCGCGGGGGAAGGCCTACGAGCAGTACTTC
j_call: TRBJ2-5; clone_size: .; d_call: TRBD1; v_call: TRBV6-5; cdr3_aa: CASSRQGPQETQYF; cdr3_nt: TGTGCCAGCAGCCGACAGGGGCCCCAAGAGACCCAGTACTTC
j_call: TRBJ1-5; clone_size: .; d_call: TRBD1; v_call: TRBV6-1; cdr3_aa: CASSGGQGFNQPQHF; cdr3_nt: TGTGCCAGCAGTGGGGGACAGGGTTTCAATCAGCCCCAGCATTTT
j_call: TRBJ1-5; clone_size: .; d_call: TRBD1; v_call: TRBV5-1; cdr3_aa: CASSLEGTGDQPQHF; cdr3_nt: TGCGCCAGCAGCTTGGAAGGGACAGGGGATCAGCCCCAGCATTTT
j_call: TRBJ2-2; clone_size: .; d_call: .; v_call: TRBV7-9; cdr3_aa: CASSWDLTTGELFF; cdr3_nt: TGTGCCAGCAGCTGGGACTTGACGACCGGGGAGCTGTTTTTT
j_call: TRBJ2-7; clone_size: .; d_call: .; v_call: TRBV7-2; cdr3_aa: CASSLDGTLSYEQYF; cdr3_nt: TGTGCCAGCAGCCTAGATGGGACACTTTCCTACGAGCAGTACTTC
j_call: TRBJ1-1; clone_size: .; d_call: .; v_call: TRBV9; cdr3_aa: CASSPRQGPLNTEAFF; cdr3_nt: TGTGCCAGCAGCCCGCGGCAGGGGCCGTTGAACACTGAAGCTTTCTTT
j_call: TRBJ1-4; clone_size: .; d_call: TRBD1; v_call: TRBV28; cdr3_aa: CASSLTGTEEKLFF; cdr3_nt: TGTGCCAGCAGTTTAACCGGGACAGAGGAAAAACTGTTTTTT